Only a few counts were recorded for the clone carrying this TCR beta chain. What it recognizes is unknown. Trimming cost V 1 base and J 0 bases, with 6 bases left between them. Germline values: CDR1 MDHEN, CDR2 SYDVKM. CDR3 size: 14 residues. The data were obtained in a study of identical twins. In TCRdb, the 5' RACE reads were re-called with MiXCR into one record per CDR3 protein. The sample lists fewer than 800,000 distinct CDR3 sequences; just over 7% were seen once. General study findings and limits: Its conclusions, products of cross-sectional statistical analysis, did not come from following the same donors. Monozygotic twin pairs showed more out-of-frame TCR alpha sharing than models estimated.

This same sample was also part of a study on yellow fever vaccine responses in identical twins.

This sequence originates from a woman between 18 and 29 years old in good health. Specimen: PBMCs. The chain employs TRBV28 and TRBJ1-2; D gene uncertain. The CDR3 DNA reads as TGTGCCAGCAGTTTATACAGAACTAACTATGGCTACACCTTC. It translates to CASSLYRTNYGYTF.